This T cell receptor beta chain was identified during a study of cytomegalovirus exposure and HLA in healthy donors. Regarding the study as a whole: Sequencing likely generated an artifact that appeared as a cluster of highly shared sequence variants. In a later analysis, donors in an Asian-associated ancestry cluster reportedly had fewer N-insertions in productive TCRs than the cohort mean.

With respect to this clone: Its specificity is not known.

With 60 Vbeta and 13 Jbeta primers, the PCR was carried out. Data came from immunoSEQ multiplex PCR; TCRdb stores just in-frame clones and leaves some out. The sample contains 150,000 to 160,000 clones, 60% to 75% of which appear only once. There are 16 residues in the CDR3. The junction had 4 bases not matched to a gene; V was cut back by 2 bases and J by 0 bases. Per the germline V gene, CDR1 is KGHSH and CDR2 is LQKENI. The sample was PBMCs. This sequence originates from a man aged 18 to 35 in good health and CMV-seronegative. The chain recombines TRBV18 with TRBJ1-5; 7 nucleotides line up with TRBD1. The CDR3 reads CASSPSGQFSNQPQHF. The CDR3 nucleotides are TGTGCCAGCTCACCATCGGGACAGTTTAGCAATCAGCCCCAGCATTTT. Supplemented by reference TRBV18 and TRBJ1-5, the full variable domain reads NAGVMQNPRHLVRRRGQEARLRCSPMKGHSHVYWYRQLPEEGLKFMVYLQKENIIDESGMPKERFSAEFPKEGPSILRIQQVVRGDSAAYFCASSPSGQFSNQPQHFGDGTRLSIL.